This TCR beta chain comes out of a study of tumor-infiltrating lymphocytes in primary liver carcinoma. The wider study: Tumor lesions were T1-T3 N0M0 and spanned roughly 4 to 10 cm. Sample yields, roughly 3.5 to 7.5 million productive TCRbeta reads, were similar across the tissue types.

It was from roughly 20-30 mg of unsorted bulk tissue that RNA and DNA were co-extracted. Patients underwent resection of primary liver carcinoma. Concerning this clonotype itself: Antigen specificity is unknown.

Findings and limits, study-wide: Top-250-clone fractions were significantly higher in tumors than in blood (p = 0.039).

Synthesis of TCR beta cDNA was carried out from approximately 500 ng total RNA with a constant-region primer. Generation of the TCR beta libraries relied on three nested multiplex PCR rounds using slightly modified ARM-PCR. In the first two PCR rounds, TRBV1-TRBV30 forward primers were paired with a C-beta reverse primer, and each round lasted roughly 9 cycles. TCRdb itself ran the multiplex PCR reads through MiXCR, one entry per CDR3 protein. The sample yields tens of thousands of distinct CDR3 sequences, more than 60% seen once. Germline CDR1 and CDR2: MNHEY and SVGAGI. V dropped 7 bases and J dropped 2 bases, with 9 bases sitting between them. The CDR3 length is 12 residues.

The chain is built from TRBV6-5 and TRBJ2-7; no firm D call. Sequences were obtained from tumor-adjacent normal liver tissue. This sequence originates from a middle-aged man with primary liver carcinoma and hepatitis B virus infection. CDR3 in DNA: TGTGCCAGCAACTCACCGACCTACGAGCAGTACTTC. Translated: CASNSPTYEQYF.